Listed below are T cell receptor beta chains from one sample, sequenced in a study of long-term antiretroviral therapy in people with HIV. Only in-frame clones appear in the TCRdb table, and some are missing; sequencing was by immunoSEQ multiplex PCR. The data contain approximately 24,000 clones, around nine tenths of them singletons. Sequences were derived from unsorted PBMCs, sampled about 4.5 years after starting antiretroviral therapy. These receptors originate from a man under 40 with HIV. Each CDR3 is given without its conserved first and last residue. The order of the fields is V gene, CDR3 length, CDR3 protein.

TRBV7-9	10	ASTFGGTEAF
TRBV4-3	12	ASSQGGSTDTQY
TRBV7-2	15	ASSPFGGTAPNNEQF
TRBV11-1	13	ASSYTSGFGQPQH
TRBV4-1	12	ASSQQVQNTEAF
TRBV6-1	12	ASRGHHGNTEAF
TRBV21-1	13	ASSKAFGTDYGYT
TRBV5-1	12	ASSTGGSGNTIY
TRBV7-6	10	ASSLGYNEQF
TRBV7-9	9	ASSSPPTQY
TRBV19	12	ATTLGRGAYGYT
TRBV19	14	ASTPRLAGRSDTQY
TRBV13	13	ASSLVGRVWDEQY
TRBV4-1	12	ASSQGHLSYEQY